The clone carrying this T cell receptor beta chain showed up many times. TCRdb re-analysed the 5' RACE reads in MiXCR, keeping a single row per CDR3 protein. Here the sample spans around 31,000 distinct CDR3 sequences, approximately 10% being singletons. The entry originates in a study of T cells after yellow fever vaccination. This clonotype was sampled from a young man who received the YFV17D yellow fever vaccine. The material sequenced was PBMCs, either bulk or a sorted T-cell subset (CD4+, CD8+, memory, or dextramer-sorted; not recorded which), taken roughly 14 days after the first yellow fever vaccination.

This chain's CDR3 is CASSIQTGTGGEEQYV. Here the CDR3 DNA reads TGTGCCAGCAGTATACAAACCGGGACAGGGGGCGAGGAGCAGTACGTC. This rearrangement joins TRBV28 to TRBJ2-7, with TRBD1 matching 12 bases. The CDR3 length is 16 residues. After removal of 5 bases from V and 7 bases from J, the junction contained 12 bases not matched to a gene. Germline CDR1 and CDR2: MDHEN and SYDVKM.